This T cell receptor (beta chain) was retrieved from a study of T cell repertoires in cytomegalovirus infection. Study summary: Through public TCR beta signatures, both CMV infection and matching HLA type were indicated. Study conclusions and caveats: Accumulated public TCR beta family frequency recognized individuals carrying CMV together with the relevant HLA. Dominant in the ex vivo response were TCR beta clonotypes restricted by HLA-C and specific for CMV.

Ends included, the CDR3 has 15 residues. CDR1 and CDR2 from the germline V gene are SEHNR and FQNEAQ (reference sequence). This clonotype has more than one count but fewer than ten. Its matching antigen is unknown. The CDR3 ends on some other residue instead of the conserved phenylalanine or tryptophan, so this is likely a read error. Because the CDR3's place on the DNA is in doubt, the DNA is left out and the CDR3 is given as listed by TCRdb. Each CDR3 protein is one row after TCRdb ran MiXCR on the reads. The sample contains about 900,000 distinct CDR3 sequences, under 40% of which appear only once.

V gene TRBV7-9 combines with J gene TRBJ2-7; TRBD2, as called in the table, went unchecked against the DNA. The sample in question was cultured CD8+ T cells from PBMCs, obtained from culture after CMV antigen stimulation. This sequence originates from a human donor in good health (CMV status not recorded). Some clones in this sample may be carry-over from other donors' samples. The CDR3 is CASSSGTSGGTVHSL.